This T cell receptor (beta chain) was captured in a study of CD8 T cells in ankylosing spondylitis. General study findings and limits: Past studies reported some motif variants in reactive arthritis synovial fluid and blood.

CDR1 is LGHNA and CDR2 is YSLEER in the germline V gene. V shed 4 bases and J shed 0 bases, with 10 bases lying between them. The CDR3 covers 15 residues. For this clonotype: The antigen remains undetermined.

TCRdb called the 5' RACE reads again in MiXCR, with one record for every CDR3 protein. The repertoire holds 150,000 to 200,000 distinct CDR3 sequences, with more than 9% as singletons. Sample: blood, either unsorted or a sorted T cell fraction (not recorded which). The chain uses TRBV4-3 and TRBJ1-3; no firm D call. The TCR comes from a male donor with ankylosing spondylitis or in good health (not recorded which). The CDR3 here is CASSRHTGSGNTIYF. The CDR3 coding sequence is TGCGCCAGCAGCCGCCATACGGGCTCTGGAAACACCATATATTTT.